The rows below give T cell receptor beta chains drawn from one sample of a study of vaccination and CD4 T cells after COVID-19. No antigens are known for them. Via MiXCR, TCRdb re-called the PCR reads, giving one row per CDR3 protein. Among 5,000 to 7,000 distinct CDR3 sequences listed, approximately 62% were seen once. Source material: CD4+ T cells from blood, cultured in vitro. All receptors come from a human donor in good health. Each CDR3 is given with its conserved first and last residue. D genes are given only for firm matches. Size tells how often a clone was seen (once, few, many) or the class of an expanded clone, and some rows leave it out.

>.|.|TRBJ1-6|TRBV7-9
CASSFGQGYSPLHF
TGTGCCAGCAGCTTCGGTCAGGGTTATTCACCCCTCCACTTT
>.|.|TRBJ2-1|TRBV20-1
CIEDNEQFF
TGCATCGAAGACAATGAGCAGTTCTTC
>.|.|TRBJ2-3|TRBV6-2/TRBV6-3
CASSNTDTQYF
TGTGCCAGCAGTAACACAGATACGCAGTATTTT
>.|.|TRBJ2-7|TRBV6-5
CASSYSRWARRQYF
TGTGCCAGCAGTTACTCCCGGTGGGCACGGCGGCAGTACTTC
>.|.|TRBJ2-1|TRBV6-1
CASSPNVGINEQFF
TGTGCCAGCAGCCCGAACGTTGGAATCAATGAGCAGTTCTTC
>TRBD1|.|TRBJ1-3|TRBV27
CASSFRDRGYTIYF
TGTGCCAGCAGTTTCCGGGACAGGGGATACACCATATATTTT
>TRBD2|.|TRBJ2-5|TRBV7-6
CASSRAGTSGRQETQYF
TGTGCCAGCAGCCGAGCCGGGACTAGCGGGAGACAAGAGACCCAGTACTTC
>TRBD2|.|TRBJ2-1|TRBV20-1
CSARRTSGTNNEQFF
TGCAGTGCTAGACGCACTAGCGGGACGAACAATGAGCAGTTCTTC
>.|.|TRBJ2-3|TRBV19
CASNTGDTDTQYF
TGTGCCAGTAATACCGGGGACACAGATACGCAGTATTTT
>.|.|TRBJ1-6|TRBV20-1
CSAHPRGGNSPLHF
TGCAGTGCTCACCCCAGGGGCGGTAATTCACCCCTCCACTTT
>.|once|TRBJ2-5|TRBV6-1
CASTQLGGQETQYF
TGTGCCAGCACCCAGCTTGGCGGGCAAGAGACCCAGTACTTC
>TRBD1|.|TRBJ1-3|TRBV2
CASRQGASGNTIYF
TGTGCCAGCAGACAGGGGGCTAGTGGAAACACCATATATTTT
>.|.|TRBJ1-2|TRBV5-8
CASSFQGFIYGYTF
TGTGCCAGCAGCTTCCAGGGCTTCATCTATGGCTACACCTTC
>.|few|TRBJ2-2|TRBV27
CASSFGQGFRGELFF
TGTGCCAGCAGTTTTGGGCAGGGGTTCCGCGGGGAGCTGTTTTTT
>TRBD2|.|TRBJ2-3|TRBV6-1
CASSPTSGTQYF
TGTGCCAGCAGTCCGACTAGCGGTACGCAGTATTTT
>TRBD1|.|TRBJ2-2|TRBV6-1
CASSDGQGSNTGELFF
TGTGCCAGCAGTGACGGACAGGGCTCGAACACCGGGGAGCTGTTTTTT
>TRBD2|.|TRBJ2-3|TRBV6-1
CASSLAGGSLTSSTDTQYF
TGTGCCAGCAGTCTAGCGGGGGGTTCCCTCACCTCTAGCACAGATACGCAGTATTTT
>.|few|TRBJ1-2|TRBV12-5
CASALTDAPYGYTF
TGTGCTAGTGCCCTTACAGATGCGCCCTATGGCTACACCTTC
>.|.|TRBJ2-1|TRBV10-1
CASSEGLTHNEQFF
TGCGCCAGCAGTGAGGGACTAACTCACAATGAGCAGTTCTTC
>.|few|TRBJ1-2|TRBV7-2
CASSLSGGREGYTF
TGTGCCAGCAGCTTGTCAGGTGGGAGAGAGGGCTACACCTTC
>.|.|TRBJ1-1|TRBV12-3/TRBV12-4
CASSTWGVNTEAFF
TGTGCCAGCAGTACCTGGGGGGTAAACACTGAAGCTTTCTTT
>.|.|TRBJ1-2|TRBV2
CARRTGRVNYGYTF
TGTGCCAGGCGAACAGGGAGGGTTAACTATGGCTACACCTTC
>TRBD1|.|TRBJ1-2|TRBV27
CASRLSGQGAGGYTF
TGTGCCAGCAGGCTAAGCGGACAGGGGGCGGGTGGCTACACCTTC
>TRBD2|once|TRBJ2-2|TRBV28
CASSSAGGHTGELFF
TGTGCCAGCAGTTCGGCGGGGGGCCACACCGGGGAGCTGTTTTTT
>.|.|TRBJ1-2|TRBV24-1
CATSDSWGTPNYGYTF
TGTGCCACCAGTGATTCTTGGGGCACCCCTAACTATGGCTACACCTTC
>TRBD1|few|TRBJ1-2|TRBV6-1
CASRGAGGYGYTF
TGTGCCAGCAGGGGCGCAGGGGGCTATGGCTACACCTTC
>TRBD2|.|TRBJ2-3|TRBV5-1
CASSHRGLAGEMTDTQYF
TGCGCCAGCAGCCATAGGGGTCTAGCGGGAGAAATGACAGATACGCAGTATTTT
>.|.|TRBJ2-1|TRBV12-5
CASGPPRGHNEQFF
TGTGCTAGTGGTCCGCCCCGGGGGCACAATGAGCAGTTCTTC
>TRBD1|.|TRBJ1-6|TRBV2
CASRQTGQNSPLHF
TGTGCCAGCAGGCAGACAGGGCAAAATTCACCCCTCCACTTT
>.|.|TRBJ1-1|TRBV27
CASSLGGGRGGAAFF
TGTGCCAGCAGTTTAGGAGGGGGACGGGGAGGAGCAGCTTTCTTT
>.|.|TRBJ1-1|TRBV27
CASSFRTGSNTEAFF
TGTGCCAGCAGTTTTCGTACAGGCTCTAACACTGAAGCTTTCTTT
>.|few|TRBJ1-5|TRBV6-4
CASSPLAGGNQPQHF
TGTGCCAGCAGCCCTCTAGCAGGGGGCAATCAGCCCCAGCATTTT
>.|.|TRBJ2-5|TRBV12-3/TRBV12-4
CASSFGVGGTQYF
TGTGCCAGCAGTTTTGGGGTCGGAGGAACCCAGTACTTC
>TRBD2|.|TRBJ2-7|TRBV12-3/TRBV12-4
CASTRYPLGGTHSSYEQYF
TGTGCCAGCACCCGCTATCCCTTGGGGGGGACGCACAGTTCCTACGAGCAGTACTTC
>TRBD1|.|TRBJ1-1|TRBV5-4
CASSYEGQGAAFF
TGTGCCAGCAGCTACGAGGGACAGGGAGCAGCTTTCTTT
>.|.|TRBJ1-1|TRBV7-2
CASSLDRDTEAFF
TGTGCCAGCAGCTTAGACAGGGACACTGAAGCTTTCTTT
>.|few|TRBJ1-2|TRBV7-2
CATTELKRGYTF
TGTGCCACCACCGAGTTGAAACGTGGCTACACCTTC
>.|.|TRBJ1-5|TRBV6-1
CASNPRGNNQPQHF
TGTGCCAGCAATCCTCGGGGAAACAATCAGCCCCAGCATTTT
>.|.|TRBJ1-1|TRBV20-1
CSARAQGNTEAFF
TGCAGTGCTAGAGCACAGGGGAACACTGAAGCTTTCTTT
>.|.|TRBJ2-3|TRBV6-1
CASSPTGISPDTQYF
TGTGCCAGCAGCCCCACAGGGATATCGCCAGATACGCAGTATTTT
>TRBD1|.|TRBJ1-6|TRBV5-5
CASSGGQNNSPLHF
TGTGCCAGCAGCGGGGGACAGAATAATTCACCCCTCCACTTT
>.|.|TRBJ1-1|TRBV12-5
CASGLGDGRGTEAFF
TGTGCTAGTGGTTTGGGGGATGGGCGAGGGACTGAAGCTTTCTTT